Listed below are T cell receptor beta chains from one sample, sequenced in a study of CD8+ T cells in alopecia areata. Clones were read by immunoSEQ multiplex PCR, and TCRdb kept only the in-frame ones, dropping some. The table lists about 200,000 clones, more than 45% of them singletons. The sample was CD4+ T cells sorted from blood, taken at week 0. These TCRs come from a human donor with alopecia areata. CDR3s include the opening cysteine and the closing phenylalanine or tryptophan. Fields, in order: J gene, CDR3 length, V gene, D gene, clone size, CDR3 DNA, CDR3 protein. A D gene is named only where the DNA matches it firmly. Expanded clones are given a class, and other clones once, few, many or no size at all.

j_call: TRBJ2-1; cdr3_length: 16; v_call: TRBV5-4; d_call: TRBD2; clone_size: .; cdr3_nt: TGTGCCAGCAGCGCTGCGGGAGGGAGCTCCTACAATGAGCAGTTCTTC; cdr3_aa: CASSAAGGSSYNEQFF
j_call: TRBJ2-7; cdr3_length: 13; v_call: TRBV29-1; d_call: .; clone_size: .; cdr3_nt: TGCAGCGTTGGTTTCCGGCTATCCTACGAGCAGTACTTC; cdr3_aa: CSVGFRLSYEQYF
j_call: TRBJ1-1; cdr3_length: 15; v_call: TRBV29-1; d_call: .; clone_size: few; cdr3_nt: TGCAGCGTTCAGTTCCAGGGTCGTTTGCTCACTGAAGCTTTCTTT; cdr3_aa: CSVQFQGRLLTEAFF
j_call: TRBJ2-7; cdr3_length: 12; v_call: TRBV7-2; d_call: .; clone_size: few; cdr3_nt: TGTGCCAGCAGCCCATATGAGGGGGAGCAGTACTTC; cdr3_aa: CASSPYEGEQYF
j_call: TRBJ1-2; cdr3_length: 15; v_call: TRBV6-6; d_call: .; clone_size: .; cdr3_nt: TGTGCCAGCAGGCAGCCGGGGGGGCTTAACTATGGCTACACCTTC; cdr3_aa: CASRQPGGLNYGYTF
j_call: TRBJ2-5; cdr3_length: 15; v_call: TRBV7-9; d_call: TRBD2; clone_size: .; cdr3_nt: TGTGCCAGCAGCTTGTTAGCGGGAGGCTCGGAGACCCAGTACTTC; cdr3_aa: CASSLLAGGSETQYF
j_call: TRBJ2-1; cdr3_length: 14; v_call: TRBV29-1; d_call: TRBD1; clone_size: few; cdr3_nt: TGCAGCGGTACGACAGGGGCTTCCTACAATGAGCAGTTCTTC; cdr3_aa: CSGTTGASYNEQFF
j_call: TRBJ2-7; cdr3_length: 11; v_call: TRBV20-1; d_call: .; clone_size: .; cdr3_nt: TGCAGTGCTAGATGGCGGGACGAGCAGTACTTC; cdr3_aa: CSARWRDEQYF
j_call: TRBJ2-3; cdr3_length: 13; v_call: TRBV6-5; d_call: .; clone_size: .; cdr3_nt: TGTGCCAGCAGCCGACAAAACCGAGATACGCAGTATTTT; cdr3_aa: CASSRQNRDTQYF
j_call: TRBJ2-3; cdr3_length: 12; v_call: TRBV11-3; d_call: .; clone_size: .; cdr3_nt: TGTGCCAGCAGCTTAGATTCGGATACGCAGTATTTT; cdr3_aa: CASSLDSDTQYF
j_call: TRBJ2-1; cdr3_length: 15; v_call: TRBV7-2; d_call: .; clone_size: .; cdr3_nt: TGTGCCAGCAGCTTAGTTGCGGGAAATAAAAATGAGCAGTTCTTC; cdr3_aa: CASSLVAGNKNEQFF
j_call: TRBJ1-4; cdr3_length: 17; v_call: TRBV7-9; d_call: .; clone_size: few; cdr3_nt: TGTGCCAGCAGCTTAGCCCAAATGGGGCGAAGAAGTGAAAAACTGTTTTTT; cdr3_aa: CASSLAQMGRRSEKLFF
j_call: TRBJ1-2; cdr3_length: 12; v_call: TRBV5-1; d_call: .; clone_size: .; cdr3_nt: TGCGCCAGCCAAAACTCAGGGAGTGGCTACACCTTC; cdr3_aa: CASQNSGSGYTF
j_call: TRBJ2-3; cdr3_length: 12; v_call: TRBV30; d_call: .; clone_size: .; cdr3_nt: TGTGCCTGGAGTCCCCAAGGTGGTGGGCAGTATTTT; cdr3_aa: CAWSPQGGGQYF
j_call: TRBJ2-7; cdr3_length: 11; v_call: TRBV27; d_call: .; clone_size: few; cdr3_nt: TGTGCCAGCAGTTCAGGGTACGAGCAGTACTTC; cdr3_aa: CASSSGYEQYF
j_call: TRBJ2-2; cdr3_length: 15; v_call: TRBV5-1; d_call: .; clone_size: .; cdr3_nt: TGCGCCAGCAGCTCATTAAGAGCGAACACCGGGGAGCTGTTTTTT; cdr3_aa: CASSSLRANTGELFF
j_call: TRBJ1-5; cdr3_length: 13; v_call: TRBV19; d_call: .; clone_size: few; cdr3_nt: TGTGCCAGTAGTCCCGACAGAGATCAGCCCCAGCATTTT; cdr3_aa: CASSPDRDQPQHF
j_call: TRBJ1-4; cdr3_length: 15; v_call: TRBV6-6; d_call: TRBD1; clone_size: few; cdr3_nt: TGTGCCAGCAGGGACTCCGGACAGGCCATGCCTGGACTGTTTTTT; cdr3_aa: CASRDSGQAMPGLFF
j_call: TRBJ2-7; cdr3_length: 15; v_call: TRBV7-9; d_call: TRBD2; clone_size: .; cdr3_nt: TGTGCCAGCAGCCGAGGGACTAGCGGGGACTACGAGCAGTACTTC; cdr3_aa: CASSRGTSGDYEQYF
j_call: TRBJ2-2; cdr3_length: 14; v_call: TRBV23-1; d_call: TRBD1; clone_size: .; cdr3_nt: TGCGCCAGCGGCTACAGGGGCCACACCGGGGAGCTGTTTTTT; cdr3_aa: CASGYRGHTGELFF
j_call: TRBJ1-1; cdr3_length: 14; v_call: TRBV29-1; d_call: .; clone_size: .; cdr3_nt: TGCAGCGTTGACCACGCACAGCTGAACACTGAAGCTTTCTTT; cdr3_aa: CSVDHAQLNTEAFF
j_call: TRBJ2-7; cdr3_length: 12; v_call: TRBV12-5; d_call: TRBD2; clone_size: .; cdr3_nt: TGTGCTAGTGGTGGGACTATTTACGAGCAGTACTTC; cdr3_aa: CASGGTIYEQYF
j_call: TRBJ1-2; cdr3_length: 15; v_call: TRBV18; d_call: .; clone_size: .; cdr3_nt: TGTGCCAGCTACCTGGACAGACAACAGACCTATGGCTACACCTTC; cdr3_aa: CASYLDRQQTYGYTF
j_call: TRBJ2-3; cdr3_length: 13; v_call: TRBV15; d_call: .; clone_size: once; cdr3_nt: TGTGCCACCAGCAGAGAGGAGGCAGATACGCAGTATTTT; cdr3_aa: CATSREEADTQYF
j_call: TRBJ2-1; cdr3_length: 13; v_call: TRBV6-6; d_call: TRBD1; clone_size: many; cdr3_nt: TGTGCCAGCAGCGGACAGGCACAAAATGAGCAGTTCTTC; cdr3_aa: CASSGQAQNEQFF
j_call: TRBJ1-1; cdr3_length: 13; v_call: TRBV6-5; d_call: .; clone_size: .; cdr3_nt: TGTGCCAGCAGTGAAACGCGACACACTGAAGCTTTCTTT; cdr3_aa: CASSETRHTEAFF
j_call: TRBJ1-1; cdr3_length: 14; v_call: TRBV5-6; d_call: TRBD1; clone_size: .; cdr3_nt: TGTGCCAGCAGCTTTACAGGGGTTCGGACTGAAGCTTTCTTT; cdr3_aa: CASSFTGVRTEAFF